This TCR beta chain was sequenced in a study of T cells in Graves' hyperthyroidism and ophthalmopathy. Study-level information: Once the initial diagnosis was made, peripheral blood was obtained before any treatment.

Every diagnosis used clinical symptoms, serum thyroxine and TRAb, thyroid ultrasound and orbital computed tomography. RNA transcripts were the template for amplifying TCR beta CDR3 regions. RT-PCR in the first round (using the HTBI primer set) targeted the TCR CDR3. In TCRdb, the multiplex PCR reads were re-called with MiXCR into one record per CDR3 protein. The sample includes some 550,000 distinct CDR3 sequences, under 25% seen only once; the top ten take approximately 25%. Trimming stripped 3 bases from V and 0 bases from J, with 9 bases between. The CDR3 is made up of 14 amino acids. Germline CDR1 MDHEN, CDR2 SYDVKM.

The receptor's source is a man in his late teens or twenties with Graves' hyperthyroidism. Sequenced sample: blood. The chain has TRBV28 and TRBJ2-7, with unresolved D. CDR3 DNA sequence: TGTGCCAGCAGTTTCTTGCAGGACTCCTACGAGCAGTACTTC. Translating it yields CASSFLQDSYEQYF. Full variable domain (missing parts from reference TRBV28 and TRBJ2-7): DVKVTQSSRYLVKRTGEKVFLECVQDMDHENMFWYRQDPGLGLRLIYFSYDVKMKEKGDIPEGYSVSREKKERFSLILESASTNQTSMYLCASSFLQDSYEQYFGPGTRLTVT.